The 15 T cell receptor beta chains given below trace back to one sample, sequenced in a study of shared clonotypes between healthy human individuals. Generated by immunoSEQ multiplex PCR, the TCRdb table keeps only in-frame clones and is missing some. The sample has 950,000 to 1,300,000 clones, approximately 70% seen once. What was sequenced was memory CD4+ T cells sorted from blood. The subset is: CD45RA-negative fraction. All receptors come from a man aged 18 to 29 in good health.

V usage is TRBV12-5 and J usage is TRBJ2-5; 9 bases are a match to TRBD1. The CDR3 sequence is 16 residues long. V shed 6 bases, J shed 1 base, and the junction held 9 bases outside the gene matches. CDR1 is LGHNT, CDR2 FRNRAP, per germline. CDR3 in DNA: TGTGCTAGTGGCCCTGGGACAGGGAAGGTCCAAGAGACCCAGTACTTC. This sequence encodes CASGPGTGKVQETQYF.

The chain uses TRBV9 and TRBJ2-2; 15 bases align to TRBD2. Germline CDR1 is SGDLS and CDR2 is YYNGEE. CDR3 length: 17 residues. V gave up 6 bases and J gave up 4 bases; unmatched junction bases: 7. Written as DNA, the CDR3 is TGTGCCAGCAATGGACTAGCGGGAGGGCCAGGCACCGGGGAGCTGTTTTTT. Encoded protein: CASNGLAGGPGTGELFF.

The chain combines TRBV18 with TRBJ2-2, with a tentative D call TRBD1 (5 bases). Germline-derived CDR1 and CDR2 are KGHSH and LQKENI. The V end was cut by 0 bases, the J end by 5 bases, with 22 bases between. The CDR3 has 19 residues. The DNA for the CDR3 is TGTGCCAGCTCACCACCGGGGCAGGGCGGATCTAGGATAACCGGGGAGCTGTTTTTT. It is translated as CASSPPGQGGSRITGELFF.

V is TRBV6-1 and J is TRBJ2-5; D is uncertain. This CDR3 is 15 amino acids long. CDR1 and CDR2 from the germline V gene are MNHNS and SASEGT. Trimming took 6 bases from V and 0 from J, leaving 14 bases between them. The CDR3 DNA sequence: TGTGCCAGCAGCGCCATACCGCCGGACCAAGAGACCCAGTACTTC. Protein: CASSAIPPDQETQYF.

The chain links TRBV5-6 to TRBJ1-1; TRBD1 aligns across 9 bases. Germline V gives CDR1 SGHDT, CDR2 YYEEEE. CDR3 length: 18 residues. Trimming cost V 4 bases and J 5 bases; bases outside gene matches: 18. The CDR3 sequence: CASSPELDRGGWKTEAFF. CDR3 nucleotides: TGTGCCAGCAGCCCCGAATTGGACAGGGGTGGTTGGAAGACTGAAGCTTTCTTT. The complete variable domain, with remaining parts taken from reference TRBV5-6 and TRBJ1-1, reads DAGVTQSPTHLIKTRGQQVTLRCSPKSGHDTVSWYQQALGQGPQFIFQYYEEEERQRGNFPDRFSGHQFPNYSSELNVNALLLGDSALYLCASSPELDRGGWKTEAFFGQGTRLTVV.

This clone was observed a few times. The rearrangement links TRBV18 to TRBJ2-6, with D unclear. The germline gives CDR1 KGHSH, CDR2 LQKENI. The length of the CDR3 is 17 residues. V was cut by 3 bases and J by 0 bases, with 12 bases left in between. The CDR3 DNA sequence: TGTGCCAGCTCACCGGGTAGATTTACCTCTGGGGCCAACGTCCTGACTTTC. It codes for CASSPGRFTSGANVLTF.

V gene TRBV5-4 combines with J gene TRBJ2-3; TRBD1 aligns across 10 bases. This CDR3 has 14 amino acids. V was clipped by 3 bases and J by 6 bases; unmatched bases: 4. CDR1 SGHNT and CDR2 YYREEE come from the germline V gene (reference sequence). This chain's CDR3 is CASSSRQGADTQYF. In nucleotides, the CDR3 is TGTGCCAGCAGCTCCAGACAGGGGGCCGATACGCAGTATTTT.

The rearrangement links TRBV14 to TRBJ2-7, with 12 bases fitting TRBD2. Germline trimming cut 6 bases from V and 4 bases from J; bases unmatched to any gene: 7. The CDR3 loop spans 15 amino acids. The germline CDR1 and CDR2 sequences are SGHDN and FVKESK. The CDR3 DNA sequence: TGTGCCAGCAGACCGACTAGCGGGAGTTTGTACGAGCAGTACTTC. Residues: CASRPTSGSLYEQYF.

The genes are TRBV5-8 and TRBJ1-6; D is unresolved. This CDR3 contains 15 residues. Trimming took off 0 bases at V and 0 bases at J, with 4 bases between the two ends. Germline CDR1 and CDR2: SGHTS and YDEGEE. This chain's CDR3 is CASSLDSSYNSPLHF. In DNA, the CDR3 is TGTGCCAGCAGCTTGGACAGCTCCTATAATTCACCCCTCCACTTT.

The V gene is TRBV21-1, the J gene TRBJ2-7. TRBV21-1 constitutes a pseudogene. The CDR3 runs to 10 residues. The CDR3 region is CAIGLEEQYF. CDR3 in DNA: TGTGCCATAGGGTTAGAGGAGCAGTACTTC.

The chain employs TRBV9 and TRBJ2-5; possible D gene TRBD1, 6 bases. Trimming left V 4 bases short and J 2 bases short, with 12 bases between. The CDR3 totals 14 residues. Germline V lookup: CDR1 SGDLS, CDR2 YYNGEE. The CDR3 DNA is TGTGCCAGCAGCAACCTACAGGGTCAAGAGACCCAGTACTTC. It specifies CASSNLQGQETQYF.

This clone was found a few times. V usage is TRBV7-6 and J usage is TRBJ2-1, with no clear D. Trimming cost V 2 bases and J 10 bases, with 6 bases left between them. The length of the CDR3 is 11 residues. Germline CDR1 reads SGHVS; CDR2 reads FNYEAQ. The CDR3 DNA is TGTGCCAGCAGCTTAAACCAAGAGCAGTTCTTC. Its protein product is CASSLNQEQFF.

This clone was observed a handful of times. The chain couples TRBV27 to TRBJ1-6; 9 nucleotides match TRBD1. V trimming: 6 bases; J trimming: 7 bases; junction bases outside the gene matches: 4. The CDR3 covers 14 residues. Germline CDR1 is MNHEY and CDR2 is SMNVEV (reference sequence). This chain's CDR3 is CASRRTGVNSPLHF. The CDR3 coding sequence is TGTGCCAGCAGGAGGACAGGGGTAAATTCACCCCTCCACTTT.

This clone was detected many times. The chain carries TRBV7-2 and TRBJ1-1; weak D call: TRBD1 (5 bases). The germline V and J ends were trimmed by 5 bases and 7 bases, with 14 bases remaining between them. This CDR3 region has 13 residues. Germline-derived CDR1 and CDR2 are SGHTA and FQGNSA. The CDR3 DNA reads as TGTGCCAGCAGCCCCAGGGAAGGGATTGAAGCTTTCTTT. Protein sequence: CASSPREGIEAFF.

The chain combines TRBV19 with TRBJ1-5, with 7 bases fitting TRBD1. Germline V gene data show CDR1 as LNHDA and CDR2 as SQIVND (reference sequence). This CDR3 spans 18 amino acids. V was clipped by 7 bases and J by 2 bases; unmatched bases: 17. CDR3 sequence (DNA): TGTGCCAGTACTTCTATCGGACAGGCAATCTGGGGCAATCAGCCCCAGCATTTT. This sequence encodes CASTSIGQAIWGNQPQHF.